This T cell receptor beta chain is from a study of control samples from healthy donors and cancer patients. The CDR3 has 16 amino acids. Germline V CDR1 and CDR2: MDHEN, SYDVKM. The V and J ends lost 3 bases and 0 bases respectively, with 12 bases between them. TCRdb's table, derived via immunoSEQ multiplex PCR, lists solely in-frame clones and lacks some. Here the sample spans under 55,000 clones, roughly 80% being singletons. This clone was picked up a small number of times. Sequencing was performed on blood. The clonotype was recovered from a man between 70 and 80 years old in good health. The chain carries TRBV28 and TRBJ1-5; perhaps TRBD1 as D (5 bases). Here the CDR3 DNA reads TGTGCCAGCAGTTTTCTTCAGGGCTTTAGCAATCAGCCCCAGCATTTT. As protein: CASSFLQGFSNQPQHF.